Presented here are 20 T cell receptor beta chains from one specimen sequenced in a study of cytomegalovirus exposure and HLA in healthy donors. PCR amplification relied on 60 Vbeta primers (plus 13 Jbeta primers). Assay: immunoSEQ multiplex PCR; the TCRdb copy retains only in-frame clones and omits some. The sample carries some 100,000 clones, around three quarters recorded once. Sample: PBMCs. Receptors originate from a female donor in good health and CMV-seropositive.

A remark on this clone: Sequence at one end of the junction differs from germline and may be a read error. This chain links TRBV5-1 with TRBJ2-5; D unclear. This CDR3 region has 12 residues. Per germline, CDR1 SGHRS and CDR2 YFSETQ. The CDR3 DNA reads TGCGCCAGCACCCTAGACCAACAGACCCAGTACTTC. This codes for CASTLDQQTQYF.

The chain couples TRBV7-2 to TRBJ1-2; 8 nucleotides line up with TRBD1. Trimming removed 4 bases from V and 5 bases from J; junction bases left unmatched: 6. The CDR3 loop spans 14 amino acids. The germline CDR1 and CDR2 sequences are SGHTA and FQGNSA. CDR3 DNA sequence: TGTGCCAGCAGCTATAACAGGGGGAGTTATGGCTACACCTTC. Encoded protein: CASSYNRGSYGYTF.

This rearrangement joins TRBV5-4 to TRBJ2-1, with TRBD2 identical over 11 bases. This CDR3 contains 16 residues. Germline V gene data show CDR1 as SGHNT and CDR2 as YYREEE (reference sequence). The junction had 2 bases not matched to a gene; V was cut back by 0 bases and J by 3 bases. CDR3 nucleotides: TGTGCCAGCAGCTTGGGTAGCGGGAGGGTCTACAATGAGCAGTTCTTC. Translation: CASSLGSGRVYNEQFF.

This clone was observed a handful of times. The chain recombines TRBV5-1 with TRBJ2-2; tentative D call: TRBD2 (5 bases). Deletions cut 8 bases from V and 0 bases from J, with 17 bases between. Germline V gene lookup returns CDR1 SGHRS and CDR2 YFSETQ. This CDR3 is 16 amino acids long. CDR3: CASRTTSGANTGELFF. As DNA, the CDR3 is TGCGCCAGTAGAACAACGTCCGGGGCGAACACCGGGGAGCTGTTTTTT.

The chain is built from TRBV19 and TRBJ2-7; D possibly corresponds to TRBD1 (5 bases). In germline, CDR1 is LNHDA, CDR2 SQIVND (reference sequence). V was trimmed by 3 bases and J by 7 bases, leaving 13 bases between them. The CDR3 runs 13 residues. CDR3 sequence reads: CASSMMAGWEQYF. The CDR3 DNA sequence: TGTGCCAGTAGTATGATGGCAGGGTGGGAGCAGTACTTC.

This clone was detected a few times. This chain uses TRBV27 with TRBJ1-5; 7 positions agree with TRBD1. V lost 6 bases to trimming and J lost 4 bases; unmatched junction nucleotides: 6. The germline V gene encodes CDR1 MNHEY and CDR2 SMNVEV (reference sequence). The CDR3 has 14 residues. The CDR3 bases are TGTGCCAGCAGCCTGGACAGGATAAATCAGCCCCAGCATTTT. Encoded protein: CASSLDRINQPQHF.

A note on this clone: Other DNA sequences of this sample code for an identical CDR3. The chain employs TRBV5-4 and TRBJ2-7; 14 positions match TRBD2. CDR3 length equals 16 residues. The ends lost 0 bases at V and 7 bases at J; junction bases unmatched: 6. CDR1 is SGHNT, CDR2 YYREEE, per germline (reference sequence). CDR3 coding DNA: TGTGCCAGCAGCTTGGTGACTAGCGGGGGGGCGAATGAGCAGTACTTC. Its translation: CASSLVTSGGANEQYF.

This sequence joins TRBV2 and TRBJ2-5, with D hard to call. The ends were cut back, 6 bases at V and 5 bases at J, with 10 bases in the middle. The CDR3 is 12 residues long. Germline V lookup: CDR1 SNHLY, CDR2 FYNNEI. The CDR3 DNA reads as TGTGCCAGCAGCGTCCGGTTGGAGACCCAGTACTTC. Translating it yields CASSVRLETQYF.

This chain joins TRBV9 and TRBJ1-1; weak D call: TRBD1 (5 bases). The CDR3 runs 15 residues. Trimming stripped 3 bases from V and 0 bases from J, with 12 bases between. Germline V gene sequence: CDR1 SGDLS, CDR2 YYNGEE. CDR3 in amino acids: CASSAQTALNTEAFF. The CDR3 DNA is TGTGCCAGCAGCGCCCAGACAGCCTTGAACACTGAAGCTTTCTTT.

The J gene is TRBJ1-2, the V gene TRBV2, with D perhaps TRBD1 (6 bases). Trimming removed 6 bases from V and 0 bases from J, with 8 bases in between. Germline V CDR1 and CDR2: SNHLY, FYNNEI. This CDR3 has 13 residues. In nucleotides, the CDR3 is TGTGCCAGCAGACAGGGTGCTAACTATGGCTACACCTTC. It encodes CASRQGANYGYTF.

This chain connects TRBV4-3 to TRBJ2-5; 11 bases are shared with TRBD2. The J segment lost 4 bases and the V segment lost 0 bases, leaving 4 bases of the junction unmatched. Germline V lookup: CDR1 LGHNA, CDR2 YSLEER. The CDR3 sequence is 16 residues long. This CDR3 reads CASSQDPGTSGETQYF. The CDR3 DNA reads TGCGCCAGCAGCCAAGATCCGGGGACTAGCGGAGAGACCCAGTACTTC.

The chain's CDR3 is CASSPQILASYNEQFF. The CDR3 DNA follows: TGTGCCAGCAGCCCGCAGATCCTAGCTTCATACAATGAGCAGTTCTTC. This rearrangement joins TRBV7-2 to TRBJ2-1; D perhaps matches TRBD2 (5 bases). Trimming removed 5 bases at V and 4 bases at J, with 18 bases between. The V gene's germline CDR1 is SGHTA and CDR2 FQGNSA. CDR3 length: 16 amino acids.

The chain uses TRBV5-1 and TRBJ1-1; D not resolved. V dropped 4 bases and J dropped 1 base, with 11 bases sitting between them. Germline V gene lookup returns CDR1 SGHRS and CDR2 YFSETQ. The CDR3 has 14 amino acids. CDR3 region: CASSLKSENTEAFF. The CDR3 coding sequence is TGCGCCAGCAGCCTAAAGAGCGAGAACACTGAAGCTTTCTTT. The entire variable domain, with the rest obtained from reference TRBV5-1 and TRBJ1-1, is as follows: KAGVTQTPRYLIKTRGQQVTLSCSPISGHRSVSWYQQTPGQGLQFLFEYFSETQRNKGNFPGRFSGRQFSNSRSEMNVSTLELGDSALYLCASSLKSENTEAFFGQGTRLTVV.

The DNA for the CDR3 is TGTGCCAGCAGTATATCCCGGGGGAGCGACGAGCAGTACTTC. Amino acid sequence: CASSISRGSDEQYF. The rearrangement joins TRBV6-1 to TRBJ2-7, with D perhaps TRBD2 (6 bases). Trimming removed 5 bases from V and 5 bases from J, with 16 bases in between. The germline V gene encodes CDR1 MNHNS and CDR2 SASEGT. The CDR3 length is 14 residues.

The chain has TRBV29-1 and TRBJ1-5, with 9 bases that match TRBD1. The junction had 8 bases not matched to a gene; V was cut back by 7 bases and J by 7 bases. The CDR3 contains 13 residues. CDR1 is SQVTM and CDR2 is ANQGSEA in the germline V gene. The CDR3: CSARDRVGQPQHF. CDR3 nucleotide sequence: TGCAGCGCCCGGGACAGGGTGGGCCAGCCCCAGCATTTT.

This chain connects TRBV6-1 to TRBJ2-1; 9 positions match TRBD1. Germline-derived CDR1 and CDR2 are MNHNS and SASEGT. J gave up 3 bases and V 4 bases, and 4 bases lay outside the gene matches. The CDR3 runs 15 residues. For the CDR3, the DNA is TGTGCCAGCAGTGTCCGGGACAGGGACTACAATGAGCAGTTCTTC. Translating it yields CASSVRDRDYNEQFF.

The chain combines TRBV6-6 with TRBJ1-6; TRBD1 matches 7 bases. Unmatched junction bases numbered 10, after V lost 6 bases and J lost 5 bases. The germline CDR1 and CDR2 sequences are MNHNY and SVGAGI (reference sequence). The length of the CDR3 is 16 residues. The DNA for the CDR3 is TGTGCCAGCAGGGAAAAGGGACAGTCGAATAATTCACCCCTCCACTTT. Translating it yields CASREKGQSNNSPLHF.

The chain links TRBV27 to TRBJ1-5; D ambiguous. This CDR3 is 14 amino acids long. Looked up from germline, CDR1 is MNHEY and CDR2 is SMNVEV (reference sequence). V lost 2 bases and J lost 2, with 7 bases in between. CDR3 DNA: TGTGCCAGCAGTTTAGGGGAGGGCAATCAGCCCCAGCATTTT. As protein: CASSLGEGNQPQHF.

The chain is built from TRBV15 and TRBJ2-7, with 8 bases matching TRBD1. The CDR3 is 16 residues long. The trim removed 1 base at V and 3 bases at J, leaving 8 bases unmatched. Germline loops: CDR1 LNHNV, CDR2 YYDKDF (reference sequence). CDR3 amino acids: CATSRGPGQEFYEQYF. The CDR3 coding sequence is TGTGCCACCAGCAGAGGGCCGGGACAGGAGTTCTACGAGCAGTACTTC.

This chain uses TRBV5-6 with TRBJ2-1; weak D call: TRBD2 (6 bases). This CDR3 contains 19 residues. Trimming removed 1 base from V and 5 bases from J, with 25 bases in between. Per the germline V gene, CDR1 is SGHDT and CDR2 is YYEEEE. CDR3 sequence (DNA): TGTGCCAGCAGCTTGCGCAATGTCTGGACCCGGGGGAATAACAATGAGCAGTTCTTC. Its translation: CASSLRNVWTRGNNNEQFF.